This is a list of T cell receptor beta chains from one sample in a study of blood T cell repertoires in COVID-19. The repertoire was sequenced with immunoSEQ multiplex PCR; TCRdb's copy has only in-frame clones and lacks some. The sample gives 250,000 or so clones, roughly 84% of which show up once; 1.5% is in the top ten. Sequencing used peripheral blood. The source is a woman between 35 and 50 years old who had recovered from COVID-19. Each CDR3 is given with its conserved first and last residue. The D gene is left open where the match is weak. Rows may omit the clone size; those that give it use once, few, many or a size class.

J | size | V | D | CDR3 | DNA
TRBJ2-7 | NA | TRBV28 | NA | CASSLPRDTSYEQYF | TGTGCCAGCAGTTTACCCCGGGATACTTCCTACGAGCAGTACTTC
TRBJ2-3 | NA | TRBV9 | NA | CASSKGVAGGTDTQYF | TGTGCCAGCTCCAAGGGGGTAGCGGGTGGCACAGATACGCAGTATTTT
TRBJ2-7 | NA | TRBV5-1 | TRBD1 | CASSQNSPGQGAAEQYF | TGCGCCAGCAGCCAAAATTCACCGGGACAGGGAGCCGCCGAGCAGTACTTC
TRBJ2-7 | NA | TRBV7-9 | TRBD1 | CASSLGRDRSYEQYF | TGTGCCAGCAGCTTAGGCCGGGACAGATCCTACGAGCAGTACTTC
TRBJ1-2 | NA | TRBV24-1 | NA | CATSDDGQLYGYTF | TGTGCCACCAGTGATGATGGACAGCTCTATGGCTACACCTTC
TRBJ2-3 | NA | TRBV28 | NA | CASSREYRTDTQYF | TGTGCCAGCAGTCGCGAGTACCGCACAGATACGCAGTATTTT
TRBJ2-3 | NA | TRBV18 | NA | CASSPLEGRTDTQYF | TGTGCCAGCTCACCGTTGGAGGGGCGCACAGATACGCAGTATTTT
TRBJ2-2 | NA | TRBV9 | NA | CASSGTVNTGELFF | TGTGCCAGCAGCGGGACAGTGAACACCGGGGAGCTGTTTTTT
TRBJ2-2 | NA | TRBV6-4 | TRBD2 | CASSEISGSTGELFF | TGTGCCAGCAGTGAAATAAGCGGGAGCACCGGGGAGCTGTTTTTT
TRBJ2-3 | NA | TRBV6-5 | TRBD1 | CASIRDRVTDTQYF | TGTGCCAGCATCCGGGACAGGGTCACAGATACGCAGTATTTT
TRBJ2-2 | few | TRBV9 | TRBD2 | CASSRTSAGTGELFF | TGTGCCAGCAGTAGAACTAGCGCCGGCACCGGGGAGCTGTTTTTT
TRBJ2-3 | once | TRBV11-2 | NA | CASSLSTRGNTQYF | TGTGCCAGCAGCTTATCAACCAGGGGCAATACGCAGTATTTT
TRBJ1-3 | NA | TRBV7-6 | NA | CASSLARKPGNTIYF | TGTGCCAGCAGCTTAGCGCGGAAACCTGGAAACACCATATATTTT
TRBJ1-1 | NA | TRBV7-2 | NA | CASSFSVDTEAFF | TGTGCCAGCAGCTTCTCGGTGGACACTGAAGCTTTCTTT
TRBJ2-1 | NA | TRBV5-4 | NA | CASSWTTSNEQFF | TGTGCCAGCAGCTGGACAACAAGCAATGAGCAGTTCTTC
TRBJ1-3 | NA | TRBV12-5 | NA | CASGLDGGANTIYF | TGTGCTAGTGGTCTCGACGGGGGAGCAAACACCATATATTTT
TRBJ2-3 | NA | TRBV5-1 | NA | CASSLAVSTDTQYF | TGCGCCAGCAGCTTGGCCGTGAGCACAGATACGCAGTATTTT
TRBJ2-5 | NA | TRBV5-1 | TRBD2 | CASSLEGTSGDQETQYF | TGCGCCAGCAGCTTGGAAGGAACTAGCGGGGACCAAGAGACCCAGTACTTC
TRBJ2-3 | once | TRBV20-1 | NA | CSASNQGMTDTQYF | TGCAGTGCTAGTAACCAGGGGATGACAGATACGCAGTATTTT
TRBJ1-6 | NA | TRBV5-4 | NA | CASSAPTGAYNSPLHF | TGTGCCAGCAGCGCCCCGACAGGAGCCTATAATTCACCCCTCCACTTT
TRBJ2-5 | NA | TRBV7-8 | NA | CASSLMLGSSETQYF | TGTGCCAGCAGCCTCATGCTGGGGAGTAGCGAGACCCAGTACTTC
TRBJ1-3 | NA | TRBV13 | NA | CASSLGTGNTIYF | TGTGCCAGCAGCTTAGGCACTGGAAACACCATATATTTT
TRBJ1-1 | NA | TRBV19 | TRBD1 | CATRAGQGRTEAFF | TGTGCCACCCGTGCGGGACAGGGGCGTACTGAAGCTTTCTTT
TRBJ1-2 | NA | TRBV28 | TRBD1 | CASEPSGQVITYGYTF | TGTGCCAGCGAGCCCAGTGGACAGGTCATAACCTATGGCTACACCTTC
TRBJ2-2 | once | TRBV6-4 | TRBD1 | CASSEGTGNTGELFF | TGTGCCAGCAGTGAAGGGACAGGGAACACCGGGGAGCTGTTTTTT
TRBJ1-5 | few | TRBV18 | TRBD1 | CASRRGDDNQPQHF | TGTGCCAGCCGCAGGGGGGATGACAATCAGCCCCAGCATTTT
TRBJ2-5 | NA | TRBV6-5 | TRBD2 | CASSSGGGETQYF | TGTGCCAGCAGTTCGGGGGGGGGCGAGACCCAGTACTTC
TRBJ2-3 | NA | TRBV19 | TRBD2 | CASSKSSGGTDTQYF | TGTGCCAGTAGTAAGTCTAGCGGGGGAACAGATACGCAGTATTTT
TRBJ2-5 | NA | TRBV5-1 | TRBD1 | CASRTGTGWETQYF | TGCGCCAGCCGTACCGGGACAGGGTGGGAGACCCAGTACTTC
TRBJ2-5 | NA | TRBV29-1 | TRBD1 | CSVEYGQGVLETQYF | TGCAGCGTTGAATATGGACAGGGGGTTCTAGAGACCCAGTACTTC
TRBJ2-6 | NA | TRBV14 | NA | CASSQAGGANVLTF | TGTGCCAGCAGCCAAGCAGGAGGGGCCAACGTCCTGACTTTC
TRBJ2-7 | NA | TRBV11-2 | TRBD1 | CASSLTGGLNEQYF | TGTGCCAGCAGCTTGACAGGGGGCTTGAACGAGCAGTACTTC
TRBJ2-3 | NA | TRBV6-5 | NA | CASSSTDTQYF | TGTGCCAGCAGTTCGACAGATACGCAGTATTTT